Following are 8 T cell receptor beta chains from one sample sequenced in a study of read filtering for tumor transcriptome and immune sequencing. From 300 to 400 ng of RNA, a library with molecular barcoded alpha/delta and beta/gamma adaptors was made. TCRdb analysed the reads with MiXCR anew, one entry per CDR3 protein. The table includes 35,000 to 40,000 distinct CDR3 sequences, roughly 13% detected once. Sequenced input: a population of CD138-negative cells sorted from bone marrow. Receptor source: a donor at least 40 years old with multiple myeloma.

This clonotype occurred many times. The V gene is TRBV7-8, the J gene TRBJ2-5; 7 nucleotides line up with TRBD2. CDR1 and CDR2 (germline): SGHVS, FQNEAQ. Trimming cost V 1 base and J 2 bases; bases outside gene matches: 1. This CDR3 region has 14 residues. The CDR3 region has the DNA TGTGCCAGCAGCTTAGGGGGACTACAAGAGACCCAGTACTTC. It encodes CASSLGGLQETQYF.

This clonotype appeared many times. The chain employs TRBV20-1 and TRBJ2-7; possibly TRBD2 for D (5 bases). The V gene lost 0 bases and the J gene lost 4 bases, with 10 bases spanning the gap. Germline loops: CDR1 DFQATT, CDR2 SNEGSKA (reference sequence). This CDR3 has 13 amino acids. The DNA of the CDR3 is TGCAGTGCTAGAGATCATCGGGGTTACGAGCAGTACTTC. This translates into CSARDHRGYEQYF.

This clonotype was found many times. The chain recombines TRBV24-1 with TRBJ1-5; D unclear. Germline V gene lookup returns CDR1 KGHDR and CDR2 SFDVKD. The V end was cut by 2 bases, the J end by 9 bases, with 10 bases between. This CDR3 is 13 amino acids long. CDR3 amino acids: CATSDSYRGPQHF. For the CDR3, the DNA is TGTGCCACCAGTGATTCGTACCGGGGGCCCCAGCATTTT.

This clonotype was detected a few times. The CDR3 nucleotides are TGTGCCAGCAGCCCCCTGGTGGATTATAGCAATCAGCCCCAGCATTTT. It yields the protein CASSPLVDYSNQPQHF. The chain links TRBV5-5 to TRBJ1-5; the D is unclear. V was clipped by 4 bases and J by 0 bases, with 14 bases between them. Germline values: CDR1 SGHKS, CDR2 YYEKEE (reference sequence). The CDR3 contains 16 residues.

This clonotype was observed many times. The chain carries TRBV20-1 and TRBJ1-5, with D hard to call. Germline V lookup: CDR1 DFQATT, CDR2 SNEGSKA (reference sequence). Trimming cost V 2 bases and J 2 bases, with 13 bases left between them. The CDR3 is made up of 15 amino acids. This chain's CDR3 is CSARKEGRGNQPQHF. The CDR3 nucleotides read TGCAGTGCTAGAAAGGAAGGGAGGGGCAATCAGCCCCAGCATTTT.

This clonotype has ten or more counts. The chain joins TRBV4-3 to TRBJ1-1; D is undetermined. The CDR3 runs to 13 residues. V was pared by 0 bases and J by 3 bases, with 5 bases between. In germline, CDR1 is LGHNA, CDR2 YSLEER. CDR3 protein: CASSQDRYTEAFF. CDR3 sequence (DNA): TGCGCCAGCAGCCAAGACAGATACACTGAAGCTTTCTTT.

Of note for this clonotype: A much larger clone differs from this one at a single base, so this may be a read error. The gene calls are TRBV27 and TRBJ1-5; no clear D gene. This CDR3 has 14 residues. Deletions cut 6 bases from V and 0 bases from J, with 9 bases between. Germline CDR1 and CDR2: MNHEY and SMNVEV (reference sequence). The CDR3 sequence is CASSRTNSNQPQHF. Here the CDR3 DNA reads TGTGCCAGCAGCCGTACTAATAGCAATCAGCCCCAGCATTTT.

This clonotype was recorded at least ten times. The V call is TRBV15, the J call TRBJ1-1; a weak D match, TRBD1 (5 bases). V gave up 5 bases and J gave up 4 bases, with 17 bases separating them. This CDR3 is built from 15 residues. The germline V gene has CDR1 LNHNV and CDR2 YYDKDF (reference sequence). The CDR3 DNA is TGTGCCACCAGCGGCGGGGGGTCGGGGTCCACTGAAGCTTTCTTT. Translation: CATSGGGSGSTEAFF.